The next 14 T cell receptor beta chains were all read from a single sample in a study of vaccination and CD4 T cells after COVID-19. As to treatment: 10-day PBMC culture with coronavirus spike peptide pools or control peptides (ViraFEST assay). The Oncomine TCR Beta short-read assay was applied to DNA of cultured CD4+ T cells. TCRdb passed the PCR reads through MiXCR, listing each CDR3 protein once. The sample yields some 25,000 distinct CDR3 sequences, about 60% seen once. The antigens of these receptors remain unknown. Source: CD4+ T cells from blood, cultured in vitro, taken after SARS-CoV-2 vaccination. The source of these receptors is a human donor who received a COVID-19 vaccine.

V and J are TRBV7-8 and TRBJ2-1; weak D call: TRBD2 (7 bases). Trimming removed 0 bases at V and 4 bases at J, with 16 bases between. The CDR3 runs 17 residues. Germline CDR1 and CDR2: SGHVS and FQNEAQ. CDR3 bases: TGTGCCAGCAGCTTAGCGCGGGGCGGGGGCACTTACAATGAGCAGTTCTTC. This translates into CASSLARGGGTYNEQFF. The full variable domain, its missing parts supplied by reference TRBV7-8 and TRBJ2-1, is GAGVSQSPRYKVAKRGQDVALRCDPISGHVSLFWYQQALGQGPEFLTYFQNEAQLDKSGLPSDRFFAERPEGSVSTLKIQRTQQEDSAVYLCASSLARGGGTYNEQFFGPGTRLTVL.

This clonotype was seen only once. This chain connects TRBV5-6 to TRBJ2-3; unclear D gene. Germline lookup yields CDR1 SGHDT and CDR2 YYEEEE. V was shortened by 5 bases and J by 4 bases, with 11 bases between the two germline ends. This CDR3 spans 13 amino acids. The CDR3 sequence: CASSRVLPDTQYF. DNA of the CDR3: TGTGCCAGCAGTCGGGTCCTACCAGATACGCAGTATTTT.

This clonotype occurred a few times. At one of its ends the junction is not consistent with the germline gene, which may arise from a read error. The gene calls are TRBV5-4 and TRBJ1-1, with 9 bases aligning to TRBD1. The CDR3 runs 15 residues. Germline V lookup: CDR1 SGHNT, CDR2 YYREEE (reference sequence). The CDR3 DNA reads TGCGCCAGCAGCTTGGGGACAGGGATAAGCACTGAAGCTTTCTTT. This translates into CASSLGTGISTEAFF.

The J gene is TRBJ1-2, the V gene TRBV7-8, with unresolved D. The CDR3 consists of 12 residues. Germline values: CDR1 SGHVS, CDR2 FQNEAQ. V was trimmed by 5 bases and J by 7 bases, leaving 11 bases between them. In nucleotides, the CDR3 is TGTGCCAGCAGCAATGTAAGGTTTGGCTACACCTTC. This translates into CASSNVRFGYTF. The entire variable domain, with the rest obtained from reference TRBV7-8 and TRBJ1-2, is as follows: GAGVSQSPRYKVAKRGQDVALRCDPISGHVSLFWYQQALGQGPEFLTYFQNEAQLDKSGLPSDRFFAERPEGSVSTLKIQRTQQEDSAVYLCASSNVRFGYTFGSGTRLTVV.

This chain joins TRBV20-1 and TRBJ1-1; possible D gene TRBD1, 6 bases. Trimming took 2 bases from V and 2 from J, leaving 15 bases between them. Germline CDR1 is DFQATT and CDR2 is SNEGSKA (reference sequence). The CDR3 is made up of 15 amino acids. The CDR3 sequence is CSARRTVLLNTEAFF. Written as DNA, the CDR3 is TGCAGTGCTAGAAGGACAGTACTCCTCAACACTGAAGCTTTCTTT.

The CDR3 DNA follows: TGTGCCAGTAGTATTAGGCCGGGTCCCTACGAGCAGTACTTC. Encoded protein: CASSIRPGPYEQYF. The V and J genes are TRBV19 and TRBJ2-7; no reliable D call. V was shortened by 3 bases and J by 2 bases, with 11 bases between the two germline ends. Germline values: CDR1 LNHDA, CDR2 SQIVND (reference sequence). This CDR3 has 14 amino acids.

The J gene is TRBJ1-3, the V gene TRBV7-2, with D unresolved. This CDR3 spans 16 amino acids. Trimming cost V 4 bases and J 3 bases, with 16 bases left between them. The germline gives CDR1 SGHTA, CDR2 FQGNSA. The DNA for the CDR3 is TGTGCCAGCAGCTCGACGAGGACGGCGCTTGGAAACACCATATATTTT. Its translation is CASSSTRTALGNTIYF.

The chain links TRBV19 to TRBJ2-7; D is ambiguous. The CDR3 consists of 14 residues. Per the germline V gene, CDR1 is LNHDA and CDR2 is SQIVND (reference sequence). The V gene lost 3 bases and the J gene lost 2 bases, with 11 bases spanning the gap. CDR3 residues: CASSISGVAYEQYF. DNA for the CDR3: TGTGCCAGTAGTATTTCGGGTGTTGCCTACGAGCAGTACTTC.

This clonotype came up a few times. The rearrangement uses TRBV20-1 and TRBJ1-4; D gene ambiguous. The germline CDR1 and CDR2 sequences are DFQATT and SNEGSKA (reference sequence). This CDR3 is built from 11 residues. V was clipped by 7 bases and J by 6 bases, with 9 bases between them. The CDR3 loop is CSGTRDEKLFF. DNA of the CDR3: TGCAGTGGTACGAGGGATGAAAAACTGTTTTTT.

This clonotype occurred once. Written as DNA, the CDR3 is TGCGCCAGCAGCTTCCAGGGTAGTACGACCGGGGAGCTGTTTTTT. As protein: CASSFQGSTTGELFF. The V call is TRBV5-1, the J call TRBJ2-2; perhaps TRBD1 as D (5 bases). V was clipped by 2 bases and J by 5 bases, with 13 bases between them. The germline gives CDR1 SGHRS, CDR2 YFSETQ. The CDR3 runs 15 residues.

The V call is TRBV7-4, the J call TRBJ2-5; 7 bases fit TRBD2. This CDR3 is 14 amino acids long. The junction had 8 bases not matched to a gene; V was cut back by 5 bases and J by 5 bases. Germline-derived CDR1 and CDR2 are SGHVT and SQSDAQ. In DNA, the CDR3 is TGTGCCAGCAGCGTCGGCGGGGGAGGCGAGACCCAGTACTTC. It codes for CASSVGGGGETQYF.

The chain is built from TRBV12-3 or TRBV12-4 and TRBJ1-5; TRBD1 matches at 11 bases. This CDR3 region has 18 residues. With 3 bases clipped from V and 0 bases from J, the junction kept 7 bases outside the gene matches. The CDR3 region is CASSLGTGGAYSNQPQHF. The CDR3 DNA follows: TGTGCCAGCAGTTTGGGGACAGGGGGAGCTTATAGCAATCAGCCCCAGCATTTT.

The rearrangement joins TRBV20-1 to TRBJ2-2, with 9 nucleotides matching TRBD2. Germline CDR1 DFQATT, CDR2 SNEGSKA (reference sequence). The CDR3 has 16 amino acids. J lost 4 bases, V lost 1 base, and 7 bases had no gene match. CDR3 sequence (DNA): TGCAGTGCTAGAGTACCTAGCGGGGTGGGCACCGGGGAGCTGTTTTTT. It encodes CSARVPSGVGTGELFF.

This clonotype was seen more than once but under ten times. This chain uses TRBV2 with TRBJ2-7; D gene ambiguous. CDR3 length: 14 amino acids. V was shortened by 6 bases and J by 1 base, with 13 bases between the two germline ends. Germline CDR1 SNHLY, CDR2 FYNNEI. The CDR3 loop is CASRRTANSYEQYF. In DNA, the CDR3 is TGTGCCAGCAGGAGGACGGCGAATTCCTACGAGCAGTACTTC.